A single sample is the source of the 4 T cell receptor beta chains below, sequenced in a study of OX40 agonist ivuxolimab in advanced cancers. Here immunoSEQ multiplex PCR was the method, and the copy in TCRdb shows in-frame clones only, minus some. This table holds around 64,000 clones, more than 75% found once. Sequencing was performed on CD4+ or CD8+ T cells sorted from blood, taken in a trial of the OX40 agonist ivuxolimab. These receptors were taken from an adult with an advanced solid tumor such as melanoma, head and neck, liver or kidney cancer.

The gene calls are TRBV5-4 and TRBJ2-7, with D possibly called TRBD1 or TRBD2 (5 bases each). Germline lookup yields CDR1 SGHNT and CDR2 YYREEE (reference sequence). Deletions cut 0 bases from V and 3 bases from J, with 13 bases between. The CDR3 runs 15 residues. The CDR3 DNA reads as TGTGCCAGCAGCTTGGGAGGGGTGGACCACTACGAGCAGTACTTC. Encoded protein: CASSLGGVDHYEQYF.

The rearrangement uses TRBV7-9 and TRBJ1-2, with D perhaps TRBD1 (6 bases). Looked up from germline, CDR1 is SEHNR and CDR2 is FQNEAQ (reference sequence). CDR3 length: 17 amino acids. V was trimmed by 1 base and J by 2 bases, leaving 17 bases between them. The CDR3 nucleotides are TGTGCCAGCAGCTTAGTTTACTTCCGGACAGAAAACTATGGCTACACCTTC. This encodes CASSLVYFRTENYGYTF.

The V and J genes are TRBV5-4 and TRBJ1-1, with a weak D call TRBD1 (5 bases). Germline V gene lookup returns CDR1 SGHNT and CDR2 YYREEE (reference sequence). V was clipped by 0 bases and J by 5 bases, with 11 bases between them. CDR3 size: 14 residues. The CDR3, as DNA: TGTGCCAGCAGCTTGGTGCAGGGAAGGACTGAAGCTTTCTTT. Residues: CASSLVQGRTEAFF.

This clone is a singleton in its sample. The rearrangement joins TRBV10-3 to TRBJ2-3; no definite D call. The CDR3 covers 13 residues. Looked up from germline, CDR1 is ENHRY and CDR2 is SYGVKD. Trimming pared 2 bases from V and 2 bases from J, leaving 5 bases between. Here the CDR3 reads CAISEDFTDTQYF. CDR3 DNA sequence: TGTGCCATCAGTGAGGACTTCACAGATACGCAGTATTTT.